The clone carrying this T cell receptor (beta chain) was counted only a few times. What it recognizes is unknown. CDR1 is LGHNA, CDR2 YNFKEQ, per germline. The CDR3 extends over 15 amino acids. Trimming removed 0 bases at V and 6 bases at J, with 9 bases between. The source of the sample is a study of CD8 T cell repertoires and HIV-1 epitope variants. TCRdb's copy holds only in-frame clones and misses some; the assay was immunoSEQ multiplex PCR. There are 4,000 to 6,000 clones in the sample; approximately 67% occur only once, and about 45% lies in the top ten. This receptor was obtained from a male donor with HIV. Sample: cultured CD8+ T cells derived from PBMCs. The rearrangement links TRBV4-2 to TRBJ1-6, with D uncertain. The CDR3: CASSQELLLNSPLHF. The CDR3 nucleotides are TGTGCCAGCAGCCAAGAATTGCTCCTTAATTCACCCCTCCACTTT.